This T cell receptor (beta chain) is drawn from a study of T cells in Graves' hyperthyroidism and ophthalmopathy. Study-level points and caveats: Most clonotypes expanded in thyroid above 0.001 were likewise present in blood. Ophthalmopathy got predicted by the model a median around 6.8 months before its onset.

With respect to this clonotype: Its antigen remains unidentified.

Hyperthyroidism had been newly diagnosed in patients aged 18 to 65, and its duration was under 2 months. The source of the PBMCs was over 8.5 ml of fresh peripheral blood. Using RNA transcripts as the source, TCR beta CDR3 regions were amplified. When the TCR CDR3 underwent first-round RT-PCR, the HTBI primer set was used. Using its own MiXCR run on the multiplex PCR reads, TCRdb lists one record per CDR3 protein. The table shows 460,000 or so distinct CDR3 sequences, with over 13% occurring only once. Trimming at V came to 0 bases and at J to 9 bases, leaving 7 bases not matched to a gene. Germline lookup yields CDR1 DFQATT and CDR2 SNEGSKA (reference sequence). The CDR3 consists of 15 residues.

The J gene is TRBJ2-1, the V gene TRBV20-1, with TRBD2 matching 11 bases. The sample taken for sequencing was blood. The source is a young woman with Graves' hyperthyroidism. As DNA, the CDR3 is TGCAGTGCTAGAGATTTTAGCGGGAGGGCCTTTGAGCAGTTCTTC. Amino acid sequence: CSARDFSGRAFEQFF.